These 14 T cell receptor beta chains originate from one sample sequenced in a study of post-analysis software for immune sequencing data (dated by TCRdb to the mid-2010s). The full study reports these points: Patients showed significantly higher frequencies than controls for a handful of TRBV segments, among them TRBV5-6, TRBV5-1 and TRBV20-1.

What these receptors recognize is not known. Libraries were prepared through PCR. The run used an Illumina HiSeq 2500. Unique molecular identifiers were incorporated into TCR beta cDNA libraries to reduce PCR and sequencing biases. The public reads were run again by TCRdb, first through fastp at Q25 and then through MiXCR, and only productive beta chains were kept. Here each entry gathers all rows of one CDR3 protein and keeps the most common genes and DNA. A total of hundreds of thousands of distinct CDR3 sequences appear in this sample, 25% to 30% of them only once. In total, the top ten clones hold approximately 0.6% of the sample. The sequenced sample was blood. The origin of the receptors is a girl aged 5 to 17 with multiple sclerosis.

This clonotype was seen a handful of times. V usage is TRBV4-3 and J usage is TRBJ2-7; TRBD1 matches 7 bases. With 9 bases clipped from V and 7 bases from J, the junction kept 21 bases outside the gene matches. Germline V CDR1 and CDR2: LGHNA, YSLEER. This CDR3 has 16 residues. The CDR3 DNA reads TGCGCCAGAAAGCACGACGACAGGGACGTGTCGAGGGAGCAGTACTTC. It yields the protein CARKHDDRDVSREQYF.

This chain links TRBV28 with TRBJ2-1; D is unresolved. The CDR3 spans 16 residues. Trimming removed 6 bases from V and 5 bases from J, with 20 bases in between. The V gene's germline CDR1 is MDHEN and CDR2 SYDVKM. CDR3 bases: TGTGCCAGCAGCCCCATAGGGTCAATGGGAAACAATGAGCAGTTCTTC. This translates into CASSPIGSMGNNEQFF.

V is TRBV10-3 and J is TRBJ2-5; 11 bases map to TRBD1. The J call may be mistaken, given a closer DNA end match to TRBJ2-7. CDR3 length equals 15 residues. In germline, CDR1 is ENHRY, CDR2 SYGVKD. CDR3 amino acids: CAISQSGQGAVEQYF. Written as DNA, the CDR3 is TGTGCCATCAGTCAATCAGGACAGGGGGCCGTCGAGCAGTACTTC.

The chain combines TRBV6-5 with TRBJ1-1; D gene unclear. This CDR3 contains 13 residues. Germline CDR1 MNHEY, CDR2 SVGAGI. V lost 2 bases and J lost 3, with 7 bases in between. The CDR3 spells CASSYRSHTEAFF. Here the CDR3 DNA reads TGTGCCAGCAGTTACCGGAGCCACACTGAAGCTTTCTTT.

On this clonotype: Here the CDR3 omits its conserved ending phenylalanine or tryptophan, so a read error is the likely source. The genes are TRBV7-9 and TRBJ2-1, with 9 bases lining up with TRBD2. Trimming removed 2 bases from V and 5 bases from J; junction bases left unmatched: 4. Germline CDR1 and CDR2: SEHNR and FQNEAQ (reference sequence). CDR3 length: 15 amino acids. The CDR3 here is CASSLSLAGDNEQFC. The CDR3 bases are TGTGCCAGCAGCTTAAGCTTAGCGGGAGACAATGAGCAGTTCTGC.

V is TRBV4-3 and J is TRBJ2-1; TRBD2 might be the D (6 bases). The CDR3 spans 17 residues. The V gene lost 0 bases and the J gene lost 8 bases, with 20 bases spanning the gap. Germline V gives CDR1 LGHNA, CDR2 YSLEER. CDR3 loop: CASSQDGGGARVYEQFF. CDR3 bases: TGCGCCAGCAGCCAAGACGGTGGCGGGGCCAGGGTCTATGAGCAGTTCTTC.

V and J are TRBV5-1 and TRBJ1-1, with 8 bases matching TRBD1. After removal of 4 bases from V and 0 bases from J, the junction contained 11 bases not matched to a gene. This CDR3 is built from 17 residues. The germline gives CDR1 SGHRS, CDR2 YFSETQ. The CDR3 is CASSADRVGILNTEAFF. The CDR3, as DNA: TGCGCCAGCAGCGCGGACAGGGTGGGTATCTTGAACACTGAAGCTTTCTTT.

This clonotype has a handful of counts. The rearrangement uses TRBV4-1 and TRBJ2-1; either TRBD1 or TRBD2 may fit D (6 bases each). This CDR3 has 16 residues. Germline loops: CDR1 MGHRA, CDR2 YSYEKL. Trimming removed 0 bases from V and 4 bases from J, with 13 bases in between. In DNA, the CDR3 is TGCGCCAGCAGCCAAGATTCGGGGGCTCGGTACAATGAGCAGTTCTTC. It is translated as CASSQDSGARYNEQFF.

Comments on this clonotype: The junction differs from germline at one of its ends, possibly a read error. The rearrangement uses TRBV18 and TRBJ2-5, with 15 bases identical to TRBD2. The CDR3 runs 16 residues. The germline V gene has CDR1 KGHSH and CDR2 LQKENI. Written as DNA, the CDR3 is TGTGCCAGCTCACGCCCGGGACTAGCGGGGGGCGAGACCCTGTACTTC. Translated, it gives CASSRPGLAGGETLYF.

This clonotype has just a few counts. V usage is TRBV6-2 or TRBV6-3 and J usage is TRBJ2-1; 9 positions match TRBD2. Germline V gene data show CDR1 as MNHEY and CDR2 as SVGEGT. The trim removed 0 bases at V and 6 bases at J, leaving 3 bases unmatched. This CDR3 contains 15 residues. CDR3 DNA sequence: TGTGCCAGCAGTTACTCTGGCGGGAGGGCCAATGAGCAGTTCTTC. It codes for CASSYSGGRANEQFF.

This clonotype has at least ten counts. The DNA of the CDR3 is TGTGCCAGCAGCCAAGTCAGTAGTCGGGGTAGGGAGACCCAGTACTTC. Translated: CASSQVSSRGRETQYF. The J gene is TRBJ2-5, the V gene TRBV3-1, with D possibly being TRBD2 (5 bases). This CDR3 has 16 amino acids. The V gene's germline CDR1 is LGHDT and CDR2 YNNKEL (reference sequence). Trimming stripped 1 base from V and 5 bases from J, with 17 bases between.

This clonotype was seen a handful of times. This rearrangement joins TRBV20-1 to TRBJ1-1; D may be TRBD1 (5 bases). Germline CDR1 reads DFQATT; CDR2 reads SNEGSKA (reference sequence). The CDR3 totals 13 residues. V gave up 6 bases and J gave up 1 base, with 12 bases separating them. The CDR3 loop is CSAKDTWNTEAFF. Written as DNA, the CDR3 is TGCAGTGCCAAGGACACTTGGAACACTGAAGCTTTCTTT.

The chain is built from TRBV20-1 and TRBJ2-3; D might be TRBD2 (5 bases). The V and J ends lost 0 bases and 7 bases respectively, with 17 bases between them. The CDR3 is 15 amino acids. CDR1 and CDR2 (germline): DFQATT, SNEGSKA (reference sequence). The CDR3 loop reads CSARDPLLREHTQYF. The CDR3 DNA reads TGCAGTGCTAGAGATCCCCTCCTCCGGGAACATACGCAGTATTTT.

This rearrangement joins TRBV28 to TRBJ2-3; perhaps TRBD1 as D (6 bases). This CDR3 region has 14 residues. V lost 7 bases and J lost 4, with 15 bases in between. The germline CDR1 and CDR2 sequences are MDHEN and SYDVKM. The CDR3 sequence: CASNKQGSADTQYF. CDR3 sequence (DNA): TGTGCCAGCAACAAACAGGGCTCCGCAGATACGCAGTATTTT.